Following are 29 T cell receptor beta chains from one sample sequenced in a study of regulatory T cells in long-lasting Graves disease. Relying on iRepertoire HTBI primers and Arm-PCR of CDR3 regions, the team built TCR beta libraries. TCRdb redid the calling of the multiplex PCR reads with MiXCR, one entry per CDR3 protein. The sample holds around 500,000 distinct CDR3 sequences; about 12% are singletons and the top ten take over 7%. Sample time point: newly diagnosed GD, antithyroid drugs for less than 3 months. The TCR library was made from RNA extracted from PBMCs. In addition, the sample was reused for a study of T cells in Graves' hyperthyroidism and ophthalmopathy.

The input for sequencing was peripheral blood mononuclear cells (PBMCs), taken at new diagnosis, from a patient treated with antithyroid drugs. The origin of the receptors is a young woman with Graves disease.

This clonotype turned up a few times. The chain links TRBV18 to TRBJ2-1; unclear D gene. Trimming took 7 bases from V and 2 from J, leaving 15 bases between them. Germline V lookup: CDR1 KGHSH, CDR2 LQKENI. CDR3 length equals 15 residues. The CDR3 nucleotides read TGTGCCAGCTGGCGCGAAGAACTAACCTACAATGAGCAGTTCTTC. Protein sequence: CASWREELTYNEQFF.

This clonotype was seen many times. The V gene is TRBV30, the J gene TRBJ2-7, with a possible D match to TRBD2 (7 bases). From germline, CDR1 is GTSNPN and CDR2 SVGIG (reference sequence). The germline V and J ends were trimmed by 0 bases and 3 bases, with 18 bases remaining between them. The CDR3 sequence is 16 residues long. The CDR3 is CAWSVWGGRERYEQYF. The DNA for the CDR3 is TGTGCCTGGAGTGTATGGGGGGGGCGGGAGCGCTACGAGCAGTACTTC.

This clonotype was picked up many times. The chain carries TRBV2 and TRBJ2-7; tentatively, D is TRBD2 (5 bases). The CDR3 length is 15 residues. Between the trimmed V and J ends, which lost 5 bases and 0 bases, there was a span of 14 bases. Germline V gene sequence: CDR1 SNHLY, CDR2 FYNNEI. This CDR3 is CASSYSVPLSYEQYF. The CDR3 DNA is TGTGCCAGCAGTTATAGCGTGCCTCTCTCCTACGAGCAGTACTTC.

This clonotype was counted at least ten times. The genes are TRBV2 and TRBJ2-3; no definite D call. With 4 bases removed from V and 4 bases from J, the gap between germline ends came to 9 bases. This CDR3 is built from 13 residues. Germline CDR1 and CDR2: SNHLY and FYNNEI. The CDR3 region has the DNA TGTGCCAGCAGTGGGTTATCTTCAGATACGCAGTATTTT. Translation gives CASSGLSSDTQYF.

Many counts were recorded for this clonotype. This rearrangement joins TRBV2 to TRBJ2-1; D possibly corresponds to TRBD2 (5 bases). This CDR3 is built from 15 residues. Germline values: CDR1 SNHLY, CDR2 FYNNEI. Trimming shortened V by 4 bases and J by 8 bases, and 18 bases separated the two germline ends. CDR3 bases: TGTGCCAGCAGTGGTTTAAGCGGAGTGGGCGATGAGCAGTTCTTC. Its protein product is CASSGLSGVGDEQFF.

This clonotype has at least ten counts. V usage is TRBV2 and J usage is TRBJ2-7, with D maybe TRBD1 (5 bases). The germline gives CDR1 SNHLY, CDR2 FYNNEI. The CDR3 is 12 amino acids. V was trimmed by 6 bases and J by 5 bases, leaving 11 bases between them. CDR3: CASSRTGDEQYF. CDR3 nucleotide sequence: TGTGCCAGCAGCCGAACAGGAGACGAGCAGTACTTC.

The chain is built from TRBV25-1 and TRBJ1-2; no reliable D call. Trimming stripped 6 bases from V and 3 bases from J, with 11 bases between. The germline CDR1 and CDR2 sequences are MGHDK and SYGVNS. CDR3 length: 13 residues. CDR3 DNA sequence: TGTGCCAGCAGCGGATATATATACTATGGCTACACCTTC. Translation gives CASSGYIYYGYTF.

Many counts were recorded for this clonotype. The genes are TRBV2 and TRBJ2-6; 8 bases line up with TRBD1. The CDR3 is 16 amino acids. The V gene end was trimmed by 4 bases and the J gene end by 3 bases; junction bases not matched to a gene: 5. The germline CDR1 and CDR2 sequences are SNHLY and FYNNEI. CDR3 nucleotides: TGTGCCAGCAGTGCCCCAGGGGGCTTTGGGGCCAACGTCCTGACTTTC. Its protein is CASSAPGGFGANVLTF.

The chain couples TRBV18 to TRBJ2-2; TRBD2 might be the D (6 bases). This CDR3 has 17 amino acids. Germline values: CDR1 KGHSH, CDR2 LQKENI. Trimming took 0 bases from V and 2 from J, leaving 13 bases between them. As DNA, the CDR3 is TGTGCCAGCTCACCACCGTGGATAGCGGAAAACACCGGGGAGCTGTTTTTT. Its translation is CASSPPWIAENTGELFF.

This clonotype was picked up many times. The rearrangement uses TRBV29-1 and TRBJ2-7, with a possible D match to TRBD2 (6 bases). This CDR3 contains 14 residues. The germline CDR1 and CDR2 sequences are SQVTM and ANQGSEA. Trimming cost V 4 bases and J 2 bases, with 15 bases left between them. CDR3 region: CSVVVPGLAYEQYF. As DNA, the CDR3 is TGCAGCGTTGTTGTTCCGGGACTCGCCTACGAGCAGTACTTC.

The chain recombines TRBV15 with TRBJ2-7, with 11 nucleotides matching TRBD2. The CDR3 loop spans 16 amino acids. Germline V gene data show CDR1 as LNHNV and CDR2 as YYDKDF (reference sequence). V dropped 0 bases and J dropped 6; count of bases not matched to a gene: 7. This CDR3 is CATSRDATSGIFEQYF. As DNA, the CDR3 is TGTGCCACCAGCAGAGATGCGACTAGCGGGATATTCGAGCAGTACTTC. The full variable domain, its missing parts supplied by reference TRBV15 and TRBJ2-7, is DAMVIQNPRYQVTQFGKPVTLSCSQTLNHNVMYWYQQKSSQAPKLLFHYYDKDFNNEADTPDNFQSRRPNTSFCFLDIRSPGLGDTAMYLCATSRDATSGIFEQYFGPGTRLTVT.

The table lists this clonotype with a few counts. The J gene is TRBJ2-1, the V gene TRBV19; 11 bases line up with TRBD2. The length of the CDR3 is 14 residues. V shed 6 bases and J 6 bases; nucleotides not matched to a gene: 4. Germline V CDR1 and CDR2: LNHDA, SQIVND (reference sequence). The CDR3 DNA is TGTGCCAGTAGACTAGCGGGAGCAGGCAATGAGCAGTTCTTC. It yields the protein CASRLAGAGNEQFF.

This clonotype has just a few counts. The rearrangement joins TRBV7-2 to TRBJ2-3, with a tentative D call TRBD2 (6 bases). The V end was cut by 2 bases, the J end by 6 bases, with 18 bases between. This CDR3 comprises 16 residues. Looked up from germline, CDR1 is SGHTA and CDR2 is FQGNSA. The CDR3 nucleotides are TGTACCAGCAGCTTAAAACTAGCCAGTGTATTTGATACGCAGTATTTT. Its translation is CTSSLKLASVFDTQYF.

This clonotype was found many times. The chain joins TRBV7-2 to TRBJ1-5; D not certain. CDR3 length equals 15 residues. The germline V gene has CDR1 SGHTA and CDR2 FQGNSA. V gave up 1 base and J gave up 4 bases, with 11 bases separating them. In DNA form, the CDR3 reads TGTGCCAGCAGCTTAGAAGCAGGTTTAAATCAGCCCCAGCATTTT. The encoded protein is CASSLEAGLNQPQHF. Full variable domain (rest looked up from reference TRBV7-2 and TRBJ1-5): GAGVSQSPSNKVTEKGKDVELRCDPISGHTALYWYRQSLGQGLEFLIYFQGNSAPDKSGLPSDRFSAERTGGSVSTLTIQRTQQEDSAVYLCASSLEAGLNQPQHFGDGTRLSIL.

J is TRBJ2-3 and V is TRBV19; TRBD2 aligns across 11 bases. The junction had 11 bases not matched to a gene; V was cut back by 1 base and J by 5 bases. The germline V gene has CDR1 LNHDA and CDR2 SQIVND (reference sequence). The CDR3 consists of 18 residues. The CDR3 coding sequence is TGTGCCAGTAGTATAGGGCTAGCGGGAGGCCCCATCGGAGATACGCAGTATTTT. Residues: CASSIGLAGGPIGDTQYF.

This clonotype was counted at least ten times. The chain recombines TRBV28 with TRBJ1-3; D is possibly TRBD1 (5 bases). Trimming left V 1 base short and J 0 bases short, with 10 bases between. In germline, CDR1 is MDHEN, CDR2 SYDVKM. CDR3 length: 16 amino acids. This CDR3 reads CASSLYRQFSGNTIYF. The CDR3, as DNA: TGTGCCAGCAGTTTATATCGACAGTTCTCTGGAAACACCATATATTTT.

This clonotype was seen many times. The J gene is TRBJ2-5, the V gene TRBV7-6; 7 nucleotides agree with TRBD2. The CDR3 contains 15 residues. Trimming removed 0 bases from V and 4 bases from J; junction bases left unmatched: 5. From germline, CDR1 is SGHVS and CDR2 FNYEAQ. As DNA, the CDR3 is TGTGCCAGCAGCTTAGCGCCCGGACTAGTAGAGACCCAGTACTTC. This translates into CASSLAPGLVETQYF.

V is TRBV15 and J is TRBJ1-5; D is unresolved. V dropped 5 bases and J dropped 7 bases, with 21 bases sitting between them. Germline assignment: CDR1 LNHNV and CDR2 YYDKDF (reference sequence). This CDR3 is 16 amino acids long. CDR3: CATSYLPAFTGQPQHF. The DNA for the CDR3 is TGTGCCACCAGCTACTTGCCCGCCTTTACGGGACAGCCCCAGCATTTT.

This clonotype showed up many times. The chain is built from TRBV7-3 and TRBJ2-2, with a possible D match to TRBD1 (5 bases). Trimming cost V 5 bases and J 7 bases, with 14 bases left between them. The germline V gene has CDR1 SGHTA and CDR2 FQGTGA. The CDR3 spans 14 residues. The CDR3 loop is CASSPTGLDGELFF. DNA for the CDR3: TGTGCCAGCAGCCCTACAGGTCTGGACGGGGAGCTGTTTTTT. The full variable domain, completed using reference TRBV7-3 and TRBJ2-2, is GAGVSQTPSNKVTEKGKYVELRCDPISGHTALYWYRQSLGQGPEFLIYFQGTGAADDSGLPNDRFFAVRPEGSVSTLKIQRTERGDSAVYLCASSPTGLDGELFFGEGSRLTVL.

In nucleotides, the CDR3 is TGTGCCAGCCAGACACGAGGAAGTGGTGAGCAGTTCTTC. Its translation is CASQTRGSGEQFF. J is TRBJ2-1 and V is TRBV11-2, with unresolved D. CDR1 and CDR2 (germline): SGHAT, FQNNGV. The CDR3 totals 13 residues. V lost 8 bases to trimming and J lost 9 bases, with 17 bases between them.

The chain joins TRBV10-3 to TRBJ1-2; perhaps TRBD1 as D (6 bases). V was pared by 0 bases and J by 10 bases, with 12 bases between. This CDR3 is built from 13 residues. Germline V gene sequence: CDR1 ENHRY, CDR2 SYGVKD. The CDR3 sequence: CAISESWGPDYTF. As DNA, the CDR3 is TGTGCCATCAGTGAGTCATGGGGGCCGGACTACACCTTC.

There are many counts of this clonotype. The chain is built from TRBV7-9 and TRBJ2-7; D gene unclear. V was shortened by 5 bases and J by 3 bases, with 14 bases between the two germline ends. The V gene's germline CDR1 is SEHNR and CDR2 FQNEAQ (reference sequence). The CDR3 sequence is 14 residues long. This CDR3 is CASSPGPAVYEQYF. In DNA form, the CDR3 reads TGTGCCAGCAGCCCTGGCCCTGCCGTCTACGAGCAGTACTTC.

The chain recombines TRBV7-8 with TRBJ2-4; 8 bases line up with TRBD1. Germline values: CDR1 SGHVS, CDR2 FQNEAQ. Germline trimming cut 3 bases from V and 16 bases from J; bases unmatched to any gene: 8. This CDR3 spans 12 amino acids. CDR3 DNA sequence: TGTGCCAGCAGCTTTTCCGGGACAGGTGTCTACTTC. Translation: CASSFSGTGVYF.

As for this clonotype: Possible read error: a much larger clone is one base away. This chain joins TRBV7-9 and TRBJ2-5; weak D call: TRBD2 (5 bases). The germline CDR1 and CDR2 sequences are SEHNR and FQNEAQ (reference sequence). Trimming pared 8 bases from V and 0 bases from J, leaving 16 bases between. The CDR3 is 15 amino acids. DNA of the CDR3: TGTGCCAGCGGCCATGCTACGGGGAACCAAGAGACCCAGTACTTC. Translating gives CASGHATGNQETQYF.

This clonotype showed up just once. The genes are TRBV30 and TRBJ1-1; a weak D match, TRBD1 (5 bases). The germline V gene has CDR1 GTSNPN and CDR2 SVGIG (reference sequence). Trimming cost V 0 bases and J 3 bases, with 11 bases left between them. The CDR3 is 14 residues long. The CDR3 bases are TGTGCCTGGAGTGTACCCCAGGGTTACACTGAAGCTTTCTTT. It translates to CAWSVPQGYTEAFF.

Ten or more counts support this clonotype. The chain has TRBV15 and TRBJ2-3, with 11 bases fitting TRBD2. The length of the CDR3 is 14 residues. The germline V gene encodes CDR1 LNHNV and CDR2 YYDKDF (reference sequence). V shed 4 bases, J shed 5 bases, and the junction held 2 bases outside the gene matches. The CDR3 sequence is CATSNLAGGDTQYF. CDR3 coding DNA: TGTGCCACCAGCAATCTAGCGGGAGGAGATACGCAGTATTTT.

Points on this clonotype: A much more abundant neighbour one base away suggests this may be a read error. This chain uses TRBV12-3 or TRBV12-4 with TRBJ2-7; a weak D match, TRBD2 (5 bases). CDR3 length: 14 amino acids. The V gene lost 4 bases and the J gene lost 7 bases, with 17 bases spanning the gap. Written as DNA, the CDR3 is TGTGCCAGCAGTTCAGCGGTACTTACGAATGAGCAGTACTTC. Its translation: CASSSAVLTNEQYF.

This clonotype was seen a few times. The gene calls are TRBV4-1 and TRBJ1-2; weak D call: TRBD1 (5 bases). The CDR3 is made up of 15 amino acids. The V gene's germline CDR1 is MGHRA and CDR2 YSYEKL. Trimming left V 2 bases short and J 5 bases short, with 15 bases between. The CDR3 DNA follows: TGCGCCAGCAGCCAAATGGGGCTGGGGTATTATGGCTACACCTTC. Its translation: CASSQMGLGYYGYTF.

Only a few counts were recorded for this clonotype. This chain connects TRBV7-9 to TRBJ1-1, with D tentatively TRBD1 (5 bases). The V and J ends lost 0 bases and 1 base respectively, with 9 bases between them. There are 15 residues in the CDR3. Per germline, CDR1 SEHNR and CDR2 FQNEAQ (reference sequence). The CDR3: CASSLAGGTNTEAFF. The CDR3 nucleotides read TGTGCCAGCAGCTTAGCCGGGGGGACGAACACTGAAGCTTTCTTT. Full variable domain (outside the CDR3, taken from reference TRBV7-9 and TRBJ1-1): DTGVSQNPRHKITKRGQNVTFRCDPISEHNRLYWYRQTLGQGPEFLTYFQNEAQLEKSRLLSDRFSAERPKGSFSTLEIQRTEQGDSAMYLCASSLAGGTNTEAFFGQGTRLTVV.